Below are 8 T cell receptor beta chains sequenced from a single sample in a study of glioma-infiltrating T cells after dendritic cell vaccination. TCRdb's table, derived via immunoSEQ multiplex PCR, lists solely in-frame clones and lacks some. The sample includes 55,000 to 75,000 clones, around 81% seen only once; the top ten take 7.9%. The starting material was blood, obtained before dendritic cell vaccination. These receptors all come from a human donor with glioblastoma.

The chain links TRBV4-2 to TRBJ1-3; D uncertain. CDR3 length equals 13 residues. The V end was cut by 4 bases, the J end by 4 bases, with 8 bases between. The germline gives CDR1 LGHNA, CDR2 YNFKEQ. The CDR3 region has the DNA TGTGCCAGCAGCCCCGGGTCGGGAAACACCATATATTTT. Protein product: CASSPGSGNTIYF.

The chain uses TRBV5-1 and TRBJ2-5, with TRBD2 matching over 7 bases. Per the germline V gene, CDR1 is SGHRS and CDR2 is YFSETQ. The CDR3 loop spans 16 amino acids. The trim removed 0 bases at V and 2 bases at J, leaving 7 bases unmatched. In DNA, the CDR3 is TGCGCCAGCAGCTTGGGTCTAGCGGAGTTACAAGAGACCCAGTACTTC. Its protein is CASSLGLAELQETQYF.

The chain's CDR3 is CASSFGETTEQYF. The CDR3, as DNA: TGTGCCAGCAGCTTCGGGGAGACGACCGAGCAGTACTTC. The chain carries TRBV11-1 and TRBJ2-7; a possible D gene is TRBD2 (5 bases). CDR3 length: 13 residues. Germline values: CDR1 SGHAT, CDR2 FQDESV (reference sequence). Trimming cost V 3 bases and J 6 bases, with 12 bases left between them.

This clone has just a few counts. The J gene is TRBJ1-1, the V gene TRBV4-1; D is perhaps TRBD1 (5 bases). Trimming left V 4 bases short and J 1 base short, with 7 bases between. There are 13 residues in the CDR3. The germline V gene encodes CDR1 MGHRA and CDR2 YSYEKL. CDR3 in DNA: TGCGCCAGCAGCCCGGGGGGGAACACTGAAGCTTTCTTT. It translates to CASSPGGNTEAFF.

The genes are TRBV19 and TRBJ2-1, with TRBD1 matching 7 bases. This CDR3 is built from 14 residues. V was pared by 2 bases and J by 4 bases, with 2 bases of the junction left unmatched. Germline V gene data show CDR1 as LNHDA and CDR2 as SQIVND (reference sequence). DNA of the CDR3: TGTGCCAGTAGTATAAGACAGGGATACAATGAGCAGTTCTTC. Amino acid sequence: CASSIRQGYNEQFF.

The chain combines TRBV18 with TRBJ1-2; tentatively, D is TRBD1 (6 bases). V was clipped by 5 bases and J by 0 bases, with 19 bases between them. The CDR3 is made up of 17 amino acids. Per germline, CDR1 KGHSH and CDR2 LQKENI. CDR3 bases: TGTGCCAGCTCAGAATTGATGACAGGAGATCCTAACTATGGCTACACCTTC. This translates into CASSELMTGDPNYGYTF.

The genes are TRBV25-1 and TRBJ2-3, with 7 bases matching TRBD2. The ends lost 2 bases at V and 2 bases at J; junction bases unmatched: 4. The CDR3 has 15 amino acids. CDR1 MGHDK and CDR2 SYGVNS come from the germline V gene. DNA of the CDR3: TGTGCCAGCAGTGAAGTGGCGGGGGACACAGATACGCAGTATTTT. It translates to CASSEVAGDTDTQYF.

The CDR3 protein is CASSPLGGNPSYEQYF. The DNA for the CDR3 is TGTGCCAGCTCACCATTGGGGGGGAACCCATCCTACGAGCAGTACTTC. The V gene is TRBV18, the J gene TRBJ2-7; 7 bases are a match to TRBD2. The J segment lost 1 base and the V segment lost 2 bases, leaving 8 bases of the junction unmatched. The CDR3 runs 16 residues. The germline V gene encodes CDR1 KGHSH and CDR2 LQKENI.